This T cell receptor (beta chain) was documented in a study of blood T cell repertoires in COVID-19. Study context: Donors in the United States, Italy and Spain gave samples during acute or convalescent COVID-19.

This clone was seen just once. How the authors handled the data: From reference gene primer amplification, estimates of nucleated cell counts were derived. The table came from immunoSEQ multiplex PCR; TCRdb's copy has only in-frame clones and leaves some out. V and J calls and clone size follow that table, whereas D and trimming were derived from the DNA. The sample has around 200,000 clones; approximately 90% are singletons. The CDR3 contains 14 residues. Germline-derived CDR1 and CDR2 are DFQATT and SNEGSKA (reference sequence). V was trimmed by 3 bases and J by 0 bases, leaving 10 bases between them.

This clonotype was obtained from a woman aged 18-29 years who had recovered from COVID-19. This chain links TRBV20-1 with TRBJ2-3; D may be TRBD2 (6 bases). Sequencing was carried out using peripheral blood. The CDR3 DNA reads TGCAGTGCTAGTTATAGCGGAAGCACAGATACGCAGTATTTT. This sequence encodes CSASYSGSTDTQYF.